Listed here are 14 T cell receptor beta chains from one sample, sequenced in a study of cytomegalovirus exposure and HLA in healthy donors. The PCR used 60 Vbeta and 13 Jbeta primers. TCRdb's table, derived via immunoSEQ multiplex PCR, lists solely in-frame clones and lacks some. This table has about 83,000 clones, roughly 76% appearing once. Material: PBMCs. These receptors were taken from a woman in her 30s in good health and CMV-seronegative.

This clone was counted between two and nine times. V and J are TRBV4-1 and TRBJ1-3; D call uncertain. The germline V and J ends were trimmed by 0 bases and 2 bases, with 8 bases remaining between them. Germline assignment: CDR1 MGHRA and CDR2 YSYEKL. The CDR3 totals 15 residues. CDR3 DNA sequence: TGCGCCAGCAGCCAAGATAGCCGAGCTGGAAACACCATATATTTT. As protein: CASSQDSRAGNTIYF.

The chain uses TRBV5-1 and TRBJ2-2; TRBD1 matches at 10 bases. V shed 3 bases, J shed 4 bases, and the junction held 3 bases outside the gene matches. Per germline, CDR1 SGHRS and CDR2 YFSETQ. The CDR3 runs to 15 residues. CDR3 nucleotides: TGCGCCAGCAGCTCGGGACAGGGGAGCACCGGGGAGCTGTTTTTT. It translates to CASSSGQGSTGELFF. Based on the CDR3 plus reference TRBV5-1 and TRBJ2-2, the full variable domain is KAGVTQTPRYLIKTRGQQVTLSCSPISGHRSVSWYQQTPGQGLQFLFEYFSETQRNKGNFPGRFSGRQFSNSRSEMNVSTLELGDSALYLCASSSGQGSTGELFFGEGSRLTVL.

The J gene is TRBJ1-6, the V gene TRBV25-1; D is perhaps TRBD1 (6 bases). The CDR3 contains 13 residues. V was cut by 6 bases and J by 7 bases, with 10 bases left in between. From germline, CDR1 is MGHDK and CDR2 SYGVNS. The CDR3 nucleotides are TGTGCCAGCAGCCGGGACATCAATTCACCCCTCCACTTT. Its protein product is CASSRDINSPLHF.

The rearrangement uses TRBV28 and TRBJ2-5, with D hard to call. The J call may be incorrect, as the DNA end agrees better with TRBJ2-7. The germline gives CDR1 MDHEN, CDR2 SYDVKM. The CDR3 length is 14 residues. The CDR3 DNA reads as TGTGCCAGCAGCCCCACCCTCTCCACCTACGAGCAGTACTTC. Amino acid sequence: CASSPTLSTYEQYF.

The J gene is TRBJ2-7, the V gene TRBV10-2; possible D gene TRBD2, 5 bases. This CDR3 region has 13 residues. V was pared by 5 bases and J by 2 bases, with 10 bases between. CDR1 is WSHSY, CDR2 SAAADI, per germline. The CDR3 here is CASSLDGTYEQYF. CDR3 DNA sequence: TGCGCCAGCAGTTTGGACGGGACCTACGAGCAGTACTTC.

This clone was seen just once. The genes are TRBV7-2 and TRBJ2-7; 8 nucleotides match TRBD2. J was trimmed by 2 bases and V by 5 bases; bases with no gene match: 11. The germline CDR1 and CDR2 sequences are SGHTA and FQGNSA. The CDR3 runs 16 residues. The CDR3 coding sequence is TGTGCCAGCAGCCCCCGGGGGCTAGCGGGTCCCTACGAGCAGTACTTC. Its protein product is CASSPRGLAGPYEQYF.

This clone was counted a single time. This sequence joins TRBV5-1 and TRBJ1-2; 7 bases fit TRBD1. J gave up 5 bases and V 1 base, and 11 bases lay outside the gene matches. Germline assignment: CDR1 SGHRS and CDR2 YFSETQ. The CDR3 covers 16 residues. The CDR3 DNA reads as TGCGCCAGCAGCTTGTCCCCGACCGGGACAGAGTATGGCTACACCTTC. Translated: CASSLSPTGTEYGYTF.

This clone was detected a few times. The V gene is TRBV4-3, the J gene TRBJ1-4, with 8 bases lining up with TRBD1. Germline assignment: CDR1 LGHNA and CDR2 YSLEER. V shed 6 bases, J shed 7 bases, and the junction held 7 bases outside the gene matches. The CDR3 is made up of 14 amino acids. The CDR3 loop reads CASRPGGVGEKLFF. The CDR3 nucleotides read TGCGCCAGCAGGCCAGGGGGCGTCGGTGAAAAACTGTTTTTT.

V and J are TRBV5-1 and TRBJ2-3; D call uncertain. The CDR3 has 14 residues. V lost 0 bases and J lost 1, with 6 bases in between. Per germline, CDR1 SGHRS and CDR2 YFSETQ. The CDR3 bases are TGCGCCAGCAGCTTGGCCTTAGGCACAGATACGCAGTATTTT. It is translated as CASSLALGTDTQYF.

This clone was counted a few times. This rearrangement joins TRBV6-5 to TRBJ2-2; 10 nucleotides agree with TRBD2. CDR1 and CDR2 from the germline V gene are MNHEY and SVGAGI. This CDR3 spans 15 amino acids. V lost 4 bases and J lost 1; bases outside the gene matches: 0. This chain's CDR3 is CASSLAGGNTGELFF. CDR3 DNA: TGTGCCAGCAGTTTAGCGGGAGGGAACACCGGGGAGCTGTTTTTT.

The chain uses TRBV5-1 and TRBJ2-3; D is uncertain. CDR3 length equals 14 residues. CDR1 is SGHRS and CDR2 is YFSETQ in the germline V gene. Trimming took off 4 bases at V and 3 bases at J, with 12 bases between the two ends. The CDR3 DNA sequence: TGCGCCAGCAGCCTCGAGAGTTGGACAGATACGCAGTATTTT. It encodes CASSLESWTDTQYF.

The gene calls are TRBV30 and TRBJ1-1; D remains ambiguous. From germline, CDR1 is GTSNPN and CDR2 SVGIG (reference sequence). CDR3 size: 11 residues. Trimming cost V 6 bases and J 6 bases, with 11 bases left between them. The CDR3 bases are TGTGCCTGTGTTCCCGGAGCTGAAGCTTTCTTT. This sequence encodes CACVPGAEAFF.

The genes are TRBV6-5 and TRBJ2-1; 10 bases match TRBD2. Germline V gene data show CDR1 as MNHEY and CDR2 as SVGAGI. The CDR3 covers 16 residues. V trimming: 4 bases; J trimming: 7 bases; junction bases outside the gene matches: 10. This chain's CDR3 is CASSLTGTSVSNEQFF. DNA of the CDR3: TGTGCCAGCAGTTTAACCGGGACTAGCGTTAGTAATGAGCAGTTCTTC.

The V gene is TRBV15, the J gene TRBJ1-1, with 8 bases lining up with TRBD1. This CDR3 contains 15 residues. Germline V gives CDR1 LNHNV, CDR2 YYDKDF (reference sequence). V shed 0 bases, J shed 7 bases, and the junction held 7 bases outside the gene matches. CDR3 nucleotides: TGTGCCACCAGCAGAGATCGTACAGGGGGAGGTGAAGCTTTCTTT. Translating gives CATSRDRTGGGEAFF.